The source of this T cell receptor (beta chain) is a study of post-analysis software for immune sequencing data. The CDR3 runs 16 residues. CDR1 and CDR2 (germline): KGHSH, LQKENI. TCR beta libraries were prepared from cDNA with unique molecular identifiers. Researchers reported some 500,000 cDNA molecules coming from about 0.98 to 11 million T cells. TCRdb used MiXCR to reprocess the PCR reads, holding one entry per CDR3 protein. The sample records over 250,000 distinct CDR3 sequences, about 40% being singletons. In regard to this clonotype: What it binds is unknown. One end of the junction varies from germline; a read error may be responsible.

Study-level points and caveats: Controls showed significantly higher normalized Chao1 diversity than did multiple sclerosis patients. About five TRBV segments were more frequent in patients than controls; TRBV5-6, TRBV5-1 and TRBV20-1 belonged to this group.

The chain recombines TRBV18 with TRBJ2-3; perhaps D is TRBD1 or TRBD2 (5 bases each). The sample taken for sequencing was blood. The receptor was derived from a girl between 10 and 17 years old with multiple sclerosis. In DNA, the CDR3 is TGCGCCAGCTCACCACCGCGGGCAGGGAGCACAGATACGCAGTATTTT. Translating it yields CASSPPRAGSTDTQYF.